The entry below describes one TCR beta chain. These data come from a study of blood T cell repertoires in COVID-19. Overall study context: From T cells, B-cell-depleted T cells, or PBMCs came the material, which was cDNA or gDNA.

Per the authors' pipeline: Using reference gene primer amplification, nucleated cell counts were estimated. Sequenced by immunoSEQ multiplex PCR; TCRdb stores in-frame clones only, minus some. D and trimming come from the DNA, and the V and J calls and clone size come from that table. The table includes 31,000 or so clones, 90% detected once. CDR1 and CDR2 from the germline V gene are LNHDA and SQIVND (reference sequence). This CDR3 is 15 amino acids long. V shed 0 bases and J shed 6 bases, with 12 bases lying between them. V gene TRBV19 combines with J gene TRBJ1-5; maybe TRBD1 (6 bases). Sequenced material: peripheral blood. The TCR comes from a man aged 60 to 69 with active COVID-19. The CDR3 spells CASSIEQGRGQPQHF. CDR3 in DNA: TGTGCCAGTAGTATAGAACAGGGACGGGGTCAGCCCCAGCATTTT. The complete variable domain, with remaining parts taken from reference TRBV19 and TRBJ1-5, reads DGGITQSPKYLFRKEGQNVTLSCEQNLNHDAMYWYRQDPGQGLRLIYYSQIVNDFQKGDIAEGYSVSREKKESFPLTVTSAQKNPTAFYLCASSIEQGRGQPQHFGDGTRLSIL.